The 26 T cell receptor beta chains listed next were all sequenced from one sample in a study of cytomegalovirus exposure and HLA in healthy donors. The PCR used 60 Vbeta and 13 Jbeta primers. Measured with immunoSEQ multiplex PCR; TCRdb has only the in-frame clones, and not every one. The table includes 170,000 or so clones, around 79% detected once. Sample: PBMCs. The receptors derive from a woman in her forties or fifties in good health and CMV-seronegative.

This clone came up once. The chain carries TRBV30 and TRBJ2-3; TRBD2 aligns across 9 bases. CDR3 length equals 14 residues. Germline loops: CDR1 GTSNPN, CDR2 SVGIG (reference sequence). Losses at the gene ends were 5 bases for V and 2 bases for J; bases not matched to a gene: 5. The CDR3 reads CAWAGGSITDTQYF. DNA for the CDR3: TGTGCCTGGGCGGGAGGGTCTATCACAGATACGCAGTATTTT.

This clone has just a few counts. J is TRBJ2-3 and V is TRBV2; the D gene is possibly TRBD2 (7 bases). V lost 7 bases and J lost 5, with 22 bases in between. The CDR3 contains 16 residues. Germline V gene lookup returns CDR1 SNHLY and CDR2 FYNNEI. CDR3 bases: TGTGCCAGCACCCCAGGTCAAGGGGGGGCAGTAGATACGCAGTATTTT. Its translation is CASTPGQGGAVDTQYF. The entire variable domain, with the rest obtained from reference TRBV2 and TRBJ2-3, is as follows: EPEVTQTPSHQVTQMGQEVILRCVPISNHLYFYWYRQILGQKVEFLVSFYNNEISEKSEIFDDQFSVERPDGSNFTLKIRSTKLEDSAMYFCASTPGQGGAVDTQYFGPGTRLTVL.

The gene calls are TRBV10-2 and TRBJ2-7; TRBD1 aligns across 7 bases. Germline V gives CDR1 WSHSY, CDR2 SAAADI. The CDR3 consists of 14 residues. Unmatched junction bases numbered 4, after V lost 5 bases and J lost 0 bases. CDR3 sequence: CASSKTGSSYEQYF. As DNA, the CDR3 is TGCGCCAGCAGTAAGACAGGGAGCTCCTACGAGCAGTACTTC.

This rearrangement joins TRBV27 to TRBJ2-3; 7 bases are a match to TRBD1. The CDR3 length is 19 residues. V shed 6 bases and J 0 bases; nucleotides not matched to a gene: 18. From germline, CDR1 is MNHEY and CDR2 SMNVEV (reference sequence). The CDR3 coding sequence is TGTGCCAGCAGCCCCTTTTTCCGAGGGGGCCTATTTAGCACAGATACGCAGTATTTT. Residues: CASSPFFRGGLFSTDTQYF.

This chain links TRBV4-1 with TRBJ1-1; tentative D call: TRBD1 (6 bases). The CDR3 sequence is 15 residues long. Trimming left V 2 bases short and J 0 bases short, with 10 bases between. CDR1 and CDR2 from the germline V gene are MGHRA and YSYEKL. CDR3 coding DNA: TGCGCCAGCAGCCAAAGGACAGACTTGAACACTGAAGCTTTCTTT. This translates into CASSQRTDLNTEAFF.

The genes are TRBV6-6 and TRBJ2-7; 9 nucleotides align to TRBD1. V shed 0 bases, J shed 2 bases, and the junction held 5 bases outside the gene matches. The CDR3 is made up of 16 amino acids. From germline, CDR1 is MNHNY and CDR2 SVGAGI (reference sequence). The CDR3 nucleotides are TGTGCCAGCAGTTACTCGTGGGACAGGGTTACCTACGAGCAGTACTTC. This codes for CASSYSWDRVTYEQYF.

This clone has a handful of counts. The chain links TRBV28 to TRBJ1-5; D not resolved. V lost 5 bases to trimming and J lost 1 base, with 9 bases between them. Germline V gene sequence: CDR1 MDHEN, CDR2 SYDVKM. The CDR3 has 14 amino acids. CDR3 in amino acids: CASSPGWSNQPQHF. DNA for the CDR3: TGTGCCAGCAGTCCCGGTTGGAGCAATCAGCCCCAGCATTTT.

V usage is TRBV20-1 and J usage is TRBJ2-7; D gene unclear. CDR1 DFQATT and CDR2 SNEGSKA come from the germline V gene (reference sequence). The CDR3 has 11 amino acids. Trimming pared 4 bases from V and 5 bases from J, leaving 9 bases between. As DNA, the CDR3 is TGCAGTGCTAAACATGGAGACGAGCAGTACTTC. This encodes CSAKHGDEQYF.

The chain employs TRBV7-9 and TRBJ2-1, with a weak D call TRBD1 (6 bases). Germline CDR1 reads SEHNR; CDR2 reads FQNEAQ (reference sequence). The CDR3 covers 16 residues. V lost 1 base to trimming and J lost 8 bases, with 18 bases between them. The CDR3 DNA sequence: TGTGCCAGCAGCTTAGAGGTCTTTTCGGGACAATATGAGCAGTTCTTC. As protein: CASSLEVFSGQYEQFF.

The V and J genes are TRBV29-1 and TRBJ1-3; D is perhaps TRBD1 (6 bases). V dropped 5 bases and J dropped 3 bases, with 11 bases sitting between them. Germline V lookup: CDR1 SQVTM, CDR2 ANQGSEA. This CDR3 has 13 amino acids. This chain's CDR3 is CSVRSGVGNTIYF. CDR3 nucleotides: TGCAGCGTTCGATCAGGGGTTGGAAACACCATATATTTT.

V usage is TRBV28 and J usage is TRBJ2-1; 9 positions match TRBD2. The CDR3 is 13 amino acids. Germline V gene sequence: CDR1 MDHEN, CDR2 SYDVKM. V lost 8 bases to trimming and J lost 5 bases; unmatched junction nucleotides: 4. The CDR3 nucleotides are TGTGCCAGCGCTCTAGCGGGGAACAATGAGCAGTTCTTC. It codes for CASALAGNNEQFF.

The chain couples TRBV5-6 to TRBJ1-4; D ambiguous. CDR1 SGHDT and CDR2 YYEEEE come from the germline V gene. The ends were cut back, 1 base at V and 2 bases at J, with 9 bases in the middle. The CDR3 totals 15 residues. CDR3 sequence reads: CASSLLTGTNEKLFF. CDR3 sequence (DNA): TGTGCCAGCAGCTTGCTGACGGGGACTAATGAAAAACTGTTTTTT.

The rearrangement joins TRBV5-5 to TRBJ2-1; TRBD2 matches at 13 bases. This CDR3 spans 16 amino acids. After removal of 6 bases from V and 3 bases from J, the junction contained 6 bases not matched to a gene. CDR1 is SGHKS, CDR2 YYEKEE, per germline (reference sequence). CDR3 loop: CASTGTSGIHYNEQFF. CDR3 in DNA: TGTGCCAGCACCGGGACTAGCGGGATCCACTACAATGAGCAGTTCTTC.

The chain recombines TRBV5-1 with TRBJ1-1; D is perhaps TRBD1 (5 bases). In germline, CDR1 is SGHRS, CDR2 YFSETQ. This CDR3 comprises 13 residues. The V end was cut by 4 bases, the J end by 1 base, with 8 bases between. In DNA, the CDR3 is TGCGCCAGCAGCACCACAGGGAACACTGAAGCTTTCTTT. Protein product: CASSTTGNTEAFF.

CDR3 DNA sequence: TGCGCCAGCAGCTTGGGACTGACAGGGTGGGAGACCCAGTACTTC. Translation: CASSLGLTGWETQYF. The chain employs TRBV5-1 and TRBJ2-5, with 7 bases that match TRBD1. Germline V gene sequence: CDR1 SGHRS, CDR2 YFSETQ. V trimming: 0 bases; J trimming: 5 bases; junction bases outside the gene matches: 7. There are 15 residues in the CDR3.

V gene TRBV6-1 combines with J gene TRBJ1-1; TRBD1 agrees at 8 bases. Germline values: CDR1 MNHNS, CDR2 SASEGT. The CDR3 runs to 14 residues. The V and J ends lost 5 bases and 0 bases, in that order; junction bases with no gene match: 2. The CDR3 sequence is CASSRQGMNTEAFF. The CDR3 coding sequence is TGTGCCAGCAGTAGACAGGGGATGAACACTGAAGCTTTCTTT.

This rearrangement joins TRBV27 to TRBJ1-1; 7 bases match TRBD1. Trimming removed 4 bases from V and 10 bases from J; junction bases left unmatched: 15. Germline lookup yields CDR1 MNHEY and CDR2 SMNVEV (reference sequence). The CDR3 has 15 amino acids. CDR3 DNA sequence: TGTGCCAGCAGTTCATACGCGACAGGGATTCAGGGAGCTTTCTTT. Translating it yields CASSSYATGIQGAFF.

The chain has TRBV5-5 and TRBJ2-1; 7 bases agree with TRBD2. The CDR3 is 15 amino acids. Trimming at V came to 3 bases and at J to 15 bases, leaving 18 bases not matched to a gene. Germline V lookup: CDR1 SGHKS, CDR2 YYEKEE (reference sequence). The CDR3 spells CASSWELAEHYERFF. As DNA, the CDR3 is TGTGCCAGCAGCTGGGAGCTAGCGGAGCACTACGAAAGGTTCTTC.

This sequence joins TRBV7-8 and TRBJ2-7, with D possibly TRBD2 on 5 matching bases. Per germline, CDR1 SGHVS and CDR2 FQNEAQ. The CDR3 loop spans 15 amino acids. Trimming shortened V by 2 bases and J by 4 bases, and 15 bases separated the two germline ends. The CDR3 is CASSLRGGDGYEQYF. For the CDR3, the DNA is TGTGCCAGCAGCTTAAGAGGAGGAGACGGATACGAGCAGTACTTC.

The rearrangement links TRBV19 to TRBJ2-1; 12 bases agree with TRBD2. This CDR3 comprises 18 residues. Looked up from germline, CDR1 is LNHDA and CDR2 is SQIVND (reference sequence). V lost 3 bases and J lost 2; bases outside the gene matches: 8. Here the CDR3 DNA reads TGTGCCAGTAGTATTGTGACTAGCGGGAGTATCGCCTACAATGAGCAGTTCTTC. Its protein is CASSIVTSGSIAYNEQFF.

The chain couples TRBV1 to TRBJ2-4; the D call in the table, TRBD2, was not verified against the DNA. TRBV1 is assigned pseudogene status. The CDR3 length is 17 residues. The CDR3, as DNA: TGCACCAGCAGCCACGGACTTGGGCCCCCAGCCAAAAGCATTCAGTACTTC. Encoded protein: CTSSHGLGPPAKSIQYF.

V gene TRBV10-3 combines with J gene TRBJ1-3, with 7 bases aligning to TRBD1. V lost 6 bases, J lost 2 bases, and 4 bases stayed unmatched. Germline CDR1 reads ENHRY; CDR2 reads SYGVKD. The CDR3 loop spans 14 amino acids. The CDR3 bases are TGTGCCATCAGCCTCGGACAGGCTGGAAACACCATATATTTT. Protein product: CAISLGQAGNTIYF.

The chain couples TRBV7-8 to TRBJ1-1, with 8 bases identical to TRBD1. V trimming: 5 bases; J trimming: 4 bases; junction bases outside the gene matches: 3. This CDR3 spans 13 amino acids. The germline gives CDR1 SGHVS, CDR2 FQNEAQ. The DNA for the CDR3 is TGTGCCAGCAGCACAGACAGGGGCACTGAAGCTTTCTTT. It codes for CASSTDRGTEAFF. The entire variable domain, with the rest obtained from reference TRBV7-8 and TRBJ1-1, is as follows: GAGVSQSPRYKVAKRGQDVALRCDPISGHVSLFWYQQALGQGPEFLTYFQNEAQLDKSGLPSDRFFAERPEGSVSTLKIQRTQQEDSAVYLCASSTDRGTEAFFGQGTRLTVV.

The CDR3 is CASSAPGTRGRSGANVLTF. The CDR3 bases are TGTGCCAGCAGCGCCCCCGGGACCAGGGGGAGATCTGGGGCCAACGTCCTGACTTTC. The genes are TRBV11-2 and TRBJ2-6; TRBD1 matches at 7 bases. Germline loops: CDR1 SGHAT, CDR2 FQNNGV. Trimming took 5 bases from V and 1 from J; bases not matched to a gene: 14. The CDR3 runs 19 residues.

This clone was counted only a few times. The rearrangement links TRBV5-6 to TRBJ2-1, with TRBD1 matching 10 bases. Trimming cost V 4 bases and J 7 bases; bases outside gene matches: 11. CDR3 length equals 16 residues. Germline-derived CDR1 and CDR2 are SGHDT and YYEEEE. In DNA, the CDR3 is TGTGCCAGCAGCACGGGACAGGGGACGCGGGGAAATGAGCAGTTCTTC. This gives the protein CASSTGQGTRGNEQFF. Full variable domain (outside the CDR3, taken from reference TRBV5-6 and TRBJ2-1): DAGVTQSPTHLIKTRGQQVTLRCSPKSGHDTVSWYQQALGQGPQFIFQYYEEEERQRGNFPDRFSGHQFPNYSSELNVNALLLGDSALYLCASSTGQGTRGNEQFFGPGTRLTVL.

The V and J genes are TRBV19 and TRBJ1-5; D uncertain. CDR1 and CDR2 from the germline V gene are LNHDA and SQIVND (reference sequence). V lost 6 bases to trimming and J lost 2 bases, with 11 bases between them. The CDR3 has 14 amino acids. CDR3 nucleotide sequence: TGTGCCAGTAGGCACCCCGGAGGCAATCAGCCCCAGCATTTT. Translating gives CASRHPGGNQPQHF. Full variable domain (rest looked up from reference TRBV19 and TRBJ1-5): DGGITQSPKYLFRKEGQNVTLSCEQNLNHDAMYWYRQDPGQGLRLIYYSQIVNDFQKGDIAEGYSVSREKKESFPLTVTSAQKNPTAFYLCASRHPGGNQPQHFGDGTRLSIL.